This passage covers 28 T cell receptor beta chains from one sample sequenced in a study of T cells expressing NK-cell markers. TCRdb reworked the 5' RACE reads into one entry per CDR3 protein, no DNA. The sample spans 250,000 to 300,000 distinct CDR3 sequences; the ten largest clones claim about 4.2%. Sequenced input: blood T cells: a sorted CD56 or NKG2C T cell subset, CD4+ or CD8+ T cells, or bulk PBMC T cells (not recorded which). The receptors shown here come from a woman between 18 and 69 years old in good health.

The chain couples TRBV7-2 to TRBJ2-2. Germline CDR1 SGHTA, CDR2 FQGNSA. The CDR3 runs to 13 residues. Here the CDR3 reads CASSLMIGGELFF.

The chain joins TRBV5-1 to TRBJ1-4. Germline values: CDR1 SGHRS, CDR2 YFSETQ. This CDR3 spans 15 amino acids. The CDR3: CASSYYSGTNEKLFF.

The chain is built from TRBV18 and TRBJ2-6; TCRdb designates TRBD1, a call that cannot be tested without DNA. The germline CDR1 and CDR2 sequences are KGHSH and LQKENI. This CDR3 comprises 18 residues. CDR3 protein: CASSPQRQGASGANVLTF.

The CDR3 loop reads CATSRDGNYGYTF. The rearrangement joins TRBV15 to TRBJ1-2. This CDR3 contains 13 residues. The germline gives CDR1 LNHNV, CDR2 YYDKDF (reference sequence).

V and J are TRBV5-1 and TRBJ1-6. This CDR3 contains 14 residues. Germline V CDR1 and CDR2: SGHRS, YFSETQ. The CDR3 spells CASSRAPLDSPLHF. Using reference TRBV5-1 and TRBJ1-6 for the parts outside the CDR3, the full variable domain is KAGVTQTPRYLIKTRGQQVTLSCSPISGHRSVSWYQQTPGQGLQFLFEYFSETQRNKGNFPGRFSGRQFSNSRSEMNVSTLELGDSALYLCASSRAPLDSPLHFGNGTRLTVT.

The CDR3 loop is CASSLVGGAGAGNTIYF. This chain uses TRBV12-3 or TRBV12-4 with TRBJ1-3; checking the TCRdb D call of TRBD1 is not possible without DNA. The CDR3 consists of 17 residues.

V gene TRBV7-2 combines with J gene TRBJ2-5; TCRdb lists TRBD2, though no DNA is available to test this call. The CDR3 totals 14 residues. Germline V gene lookup returns CDR1 SGHTA and CDR2 FQGNSA. This CDR3 is CASSYWKGRETQYF.

The V call is TRBV3-1, the J call TRBJ2-1. This CDR3 is built from 17 residues. Germline V gene lookup returns CDR1 LGHDT and CDR2 YNNKEL (reference sequence). CDR3 loop: CASSLRLSQPTYNEQFF.

V is TRBV2 and J is TRBJ1-5. The CDR3 runs to 14 residues. Germline V gives CDR1 SNHLY, CDR2 FYNNEI. CDR3: CASSRSRGNQPQHF. Together with reference TRBV2 and TRBJ1-5, the CDR3 gives the full variable domain: EPEVTQTPSHQVTQMGQEVILRCVPISNHLYFYWYRQILGQKVEFLVSFYNNEISEKSEIFDDQFSVERPDGSNFTLKIRSTKLEDSAMYFCASSRSRGNQPQHFGDGTRLSIL.

The CDR3 spells CASSQESWGSGGELFF. V and J are TRBV4-3 and TRBJ2-2. CDR1 is LGHNA, CDR2 YSLEER, per germline. The CDR3 is 16 residues long.

The chain joins TRBV6-1 to TRBJ2-7; checking the TCRdb D call of TRBD1 is not possible without DNA. Germline values: CDR1 MNHNS, CDR2 SASEGT. The CDR3 is 15 amino acids. The CDR3 spells CASSGPGQGAGEQYF.

The genes are TRBV29-1 and TRBJ2-7; TCRdb's D call of TRBD2 is untestable without DNA. From germline, CDR1 is SQVTM and CDR2 ANQGSEA. The length of the CDR3 is 11 residues. CDR3 amino acids: CSVEDRAQQYF.

The chain has TRBV7-2 and TRBJ2-7. Germline CDR1 reads SGHTA; CDR2 reads FQGNSA. The CDR3 runs to 15 residues. The CDR3 protein is CASSLLASFDYEQYF.

The rearrangement uses TRBV19 and TRBJ2-7; as DNA is missing, the TRBD1 call by TCRdb cannot be tested. CDR3 length: 15 residues. CDR1 is LNHDA and CDR2 is SQIVND in the germline V gene (reference sequence). This CDR3 is CASSISGTTSYEQYF.

The rearrangement uses TRBV15 and TRBJ2-5; absent DNA, TCRdb's TRBD2 call cannot be checked. CDR3 length: 14 residues. The V gene's germline CDR1 is LNHNV and CDR2 YYDKDF (reference sequence). CDR3 sequence: CATGTSGSGETQYF.

The chain has TRBV11-1 and TRBJ2-7. The CDR3 is 15 amino acids. Germline lookup yields CDR1 SGHAT and CDR2 FQDESV (reference sequence). The CDR3: CASSLEALGNREQYF.

V gene TRBV20-1 combines with J gene TRBJ2-5; TCRdb calls TRBD1, which cannot be checked without DNA. Germline CDR1 reads DFQATT; CDR2 reads SNEGSKA (reference sequence). This CDR3 contains 14 residues. The CDR3 loop is CSARTGFIGETQYF.

The chain joins TRBV18 to TRBJ1-1; with no DNA, the TCRdb D assignment of TRBD1 cannot be verified. This CDR3 spans 13 amino acids. CDR1 and CDR2 from the germline V gene are KGHSH and LQKENI. CDR3: CASPGQLNTEAFF.

This rearrangement joins TRBV12-5 to TRBJ1-2. The CDR3 is 14 amino acids. Germline V lookup: CDR1 LGHNT, CDR2 FRNRAP. The CDR3 spells CASGWARSSYGYTF.

The rearrangement uses TRBV7-2 and TRBJ2-7; without DNA, the TCRdb call of TRBD1 cannot be checked. The CDR3 sequence is 15 residues long. From germline, CDR1 is SGHTA and CDR2 FQGNSA. CDR3 protein: CASSSWRAGGDEQYF.

The chain links TRBV18 to TRBJ2-1; no DNA is available, so the TRBD2 call from TCRdb remains unchecked. The V gene's germline CDR1 is KGHSH and CDR2 LQKENI. CDR3 length: 16 residues. The CDR3 protein is CASSPPATSAVNEQFF. Using reference TRBV18 and TRBJ2-1 for the parts outside the CDR3, the full variable domain is NAGVMQNPRHLVRRRGQEARLRCSPMKGHSHVYWYRQLPEEGLKFMVYLQKENIIDESGMPKERFSAEFPKEGPSILRIQQVVRGDSAAYFCASSPPATSAVNEQFFGPGTRLTVL.

The chain recombines TRBV5-1 with TRBJ2-1; TCRdb indicates TRBD2, and absent DNA this call remains unverified. Germline CDR1 reads SGHRS; CDR2 reads YFSETQ. The CDR3 covers 16 residues. The chain's CDR3 is CASSLGGLAGGNEQFF.

This chain connects TRBV5-1 to TRBJ2-3; as DNA is missing, the TRBD2 call by TCRdb cannot be tested. CDR1 is SGHRS, CDR2 YFSETQ, per germline. This CDR3 has 17 residues. This CDR3 reads CASSFGSGGGNTDTQYF.

The gene calls are TRBV7-2 and TRBJ1-2. The CDR3 spans 13 residues. CDR1 is SGHTA, CDR2 FQGNSA, per germline. CDR3 in amino acids: CASSPDGFYGYTF.

This chain connects TRBV27 to TRBJ2-3; TCRdb returns TRBD1, unconfirmable since there is no DNA. The CDR3 consists of 14 residues. Germline loops: CDR1 MNHEY, CDR2 SMNVEV (reference sequence). The CDR3: CASSFDSNRDTQYF.

This sequence joins TRBV11-2 and TRBJ2-3; absent DNA, TCRdb's TRBD1 call cannot be checked. Germline assignment: CDR1 SGHAT and CDR2 FQNNGV. There are 14 residues in the CDR3. Here the CDR3 reads CASGRGYGTDTQYF.

The chain has TRBV18 and TRBJ2-5; TCRdb's D gene call, TRBD2, goes unchecked for lack of DNA. Per the germline V gene, CDR1 is KGHSH and CDR2 is LQKENI. CDR3 length: 13 residues. This CDR3 is CASSRAGRETQYF.

The chain uses TRBV7-9 and TRBJ1-2; lacking DNA, the TRBD1 call made by TCRdb goes unchecked. The CDR3 runs 12 residues. From germline, CDR1 is SEHNR and CDR2 FQNEAQ (reference sequence). The CDR3 here is CASSNREGGYTF. The whole variable domain, filled in from reference TRBV7-9 and TRBJ1-2, reads DTGVSQNPRHKITKRGQNVTFRCDPISEHNRLYWYRQTLGQGPEFLTYFQNEAQLEKSRLLSDRFSAERPKGSFSTLEIQRTEQGDSAMYLCASSNREGGYTFGSGTRLTVV.